The entry below gives a single T cell receptor (beta chain) sequence along with its context. Seattle participants joined during active infection and were tracked over time. The CDR3 totals 14 residues. Trimming cost V 2 bases and J 3 bases, with 7 bases left between them. Germline V gene data show CDR1 as MDHEN and CDR2 as SYDVKM. Methods used by the authors: The assay estimated nucleated cells by amplifying reference gene primers. TCRdb's table, derived via immunoSEQ multiplex PCR, lists solely in-frame clones and lacks some. V and J calls plus clone size are reproduced from that table; the DNA served to infer D and trimming. The table records a few hundred thousand clones, 75% to 95% of them present only once. The data are from a study of blood T cell repertoires in COVID-19. In the study overall: Donors in the United States, Italy and Spain gave samples during acute or convalescent COVID-19. Nucleic acid was either cDNA or gDNA, and it came from T cells, B-cell-depleted T cells, or PBMCs.

The source of this sequence is a person aged 18-30 years with COVID-19, enrolled during active disease. This chain joins TRBV28 and TRBJ1-4, with D hard to call. Sequencing was done on a sample of peripheral blood. CDR3: CASSLLRSNEKLFF. CDR3 in DNA: TGTGCCAGCAGTTTACTACGCTCTAATGAAAAACTGTTTTTT.